This is a list of T cell receptor beta chains from one sample in a study of persistence of HIV-infected CD4 T cells. TCRdb's copy holds only in-frame clones and misses some; the assay was immunoSEQ multiplex PCR. The data show some 23,000 clones, over 65% seen once. These receptors' targets are unknown. The sequencing used CD4+ T cells sorted from PBMCs after roughly 18-hour stimulation, collected from a patient who received antiretroviral therapy. The origin of the receptors is an adult man with HIV who was CMV-seropositive. CDR3s include the opening cysteine and the closing phenylalanine or tryptophan. The D gene is left open where the match is weak. Size is omitted from some rows. Given values are once, few, many or a class for expanded clones.

J gene: TRBJ1-4; clone size: medium-sized; D gene: -; V gene: TRBV5-4; CDR3 protein: CASSLTLGGTNEKLFF; CDR3 DNA: TGTGCCAGCAGTTTGACGTTAGGGGGGACTAATGAAAAACTGTTTTTT
J gene: TRBJ2-7; clone size: -; D gene: TRBD1; V gene: TRBV5-1; CDR3 protein: CASSPDRVHYEQYF; CDR3 DNA: TGCGCCAGCAGCCCTGACAGGGTTCACTACGAGCAGTACTTC
J gene: TRBJ1-2; clone size: -; D gene: -; V gene: TRBV10-3; CDR3 protein: CAISAAFNYGYTF; CDR3 DNA: TGTGCCATCAGTGCGGCTTTTAACTATGGCTACACCTTC
J gene: TRBJ2-7; clone size: -; D gene: -; V gene: TRBV3-1/TRBV3-2; CDR3 protein: CASSQDGGLRSYEQYF; CDR3 DNA: TGTGCCAGCAGCCAAGATGGGGGGCTAAGATCCTACGAGCAGTACTTC
J gene: TRBJ1-2; clone size: -; D gene: -; V gene: TRBV2; CDR3 protein: CASTPMVVSMGGYTF; CDR3 DNA: TGTGCCAGCACCCCCATGGTAGTTTCGATGGGTGGCTACACCTTC
J gene: TRBJ1-2; clone size: -; D gene: TRBD1; V gene: TRBV28; CDR3 protein: CASNLDRGVGYTF; CDR3 DNA: TGTGCCAGCAACTTAGACAGGGGCGTTGGCTACACCTTC
J gene: TRBJ1-6; clone size: -; D gene: -; V gene: TRBV5-1; CDR3 protein: CASSLEQGGPPLHF; CDR3 DNA: TGCGCCAGCAGCTTAGAACAGGGTGGGCCACCCCTCCACTTT
J gene: TRBJ1-1; clone size: -; D gene: TRBD1; V gene: TRBV19; CDR3 protein: CASSDRVTEAFF; CDR3 DNA: TGTGCCAGTAGCGACAGGGTCACTGAAGCTTTCTTT
J gene: TRBJ2-4; clone size: -; D gene: -; V gene: TRBV11-3; CDR3 protein: CASSLDSQGILAKNIQYF; CDR3 DNA: TGTGCCAGCAGCTTAGATTCCCAGGGGATTCTAGCCAAAAACATTCAGTACTTC
J gene: TRBJ2-5; clone size: -; D gene: TRBD1; V gene: TRBV7-2; CDR3 protein: CASSPRDSQQETQYF; CDR3 DNA: TGTGCCAGCAGCCCTCGGGACAGCCAACAAGAGACCCAGTACTTC
J gene: TRBJ1-1; clone size: -; D gene: TRBD1; V gene: TRBV19; CDR3 protein: CASSIRGTGGRTEAFF; CDR3 DNA: TGTGCCAGTAGTATACGTGGGACAGGGGGCCGCACTGAAGCTTTCTTT
J gene: TRBJ1-5; clone size: -; D gene: TRBD1; V gene: TRBV19; CDR3 protein: CASSTQGPNQPQHF; CDR3 DNA: TGTGCCAGTAGTACACAGGGGCCCAATCAGCCCCAGCATTTT
J gene: TRBJ2-1; clone size: -; D gene: TRBD1; V gene: TRBV9; CDR3 protein: CASSAYGQGFLNEQFF; CDR3 DNA: TGTGCCAGCAGCGCATACGGACAGGGCTTTCTCAATGAGCAGTTCTTC
J gene: TRBJ1-1; clone size: -; D gene: -; V gene: TRBV30; CDR3 protein: CAWSTQVEAFF; CDR3 DNA: TGTGCCTGGAGTACCCAAGTTGAAGCTTTCTTT
J gene: TRBJ2-1; clone size: -; D gene: -; V gene: TRBV12-3/TRBV12-4; CDR3 protein: CASSLAYRNEQFF; CDR3 DNA: TGTGCCAGCAGTTTAGCTTATAGAAATGAGCAGTTCTTC
J gene: TRBJ1-5; clone size: -; D gene: -; V gene: TRBV4-1; CDR3 protein: CASSQEVGGDSNQPQHF; CDR3 DNA: TGCGCCAGCAGCCAAGAAGTCGGGGGCGATAGCAATCAGCCCCAGCATTTT
J gene: TRBJ1-2; clone size: -; D gene: -; V gene: TRBV10-3; CDR3 protein: CAISEGLSRGGYTF; CDR3 DNA: TGTGCCATCAGCGAAGGACTGTCTCGTGGTGGCTACACCTTC
J gene: TRBJ2-7; clone size: once; D gene: -; V gene: TRBV7-8; CDR3 protein: CASSPQGQGEQYF; CDR3 DNA: TGTGCCAGCAGCCCTCAGGGGCAGGGCGAGCAGTACTTC
J gene: TRBJ2-1; clone size: -; D gene: -; V gene: TRBV9; CDR3 protein: CASSTPYNEQFF; CDR3 DNA: TGTGCCAGCAGCACCCCTTACAATGAGCAGTTCTTC
J gene: TRBJ2-7; clone size: -; D gene: TRBD2; V gene: TRBV10-3; CDR3 protein: CAISESPGGGASYEQYF; CDR3 DNA: TGTGCCATCAGTGAGTCCCCAGGCGGGGGGGCCAGCTACGAGCAGTACTTC
J gene: TRBJ2-1; clone size: -; D gene: -; V gene: TRBV18; CDR3 protein: CASSPTSNNEQFF; CDR3 DNA: TGTGCCAGCTCACCGACAAGCAACAATGAGCAGTTCTTC
J gene: TRBJ1-6; clone size: -; D gene: -; V gene: TRBV7-9; CDR3 protein: CASSLIQANSPLHF; CDR3 DNA: TGTGCCAGCAGCTTAATACAGGCCAATTCACCCCTCCACTTT
J gene: TRBJ2-5; clone size: few; D gene: -; V gene: TRBV25-1; CDR3 protein: CASGRGGETQYF; CDR3 DNA: TGTGCCAGCGGCAGGGGTGGGGAGACCCAGTACTTC
J gene: TRBJ2-3; clone size: -; D gene: -; V gene: TRBV18; CDR3 protein: CASSPETGGGADTQYF; CDR3 DNA: TGTGCCAGCTCTCCTGAAACAGGGGGGGGAGCAGATACGCAGTATTTT
J gene: TRBJ2-7; clone size: few; D gene: -; V gene: TRBV24-1; CDR3 protein: CATSENGIYEQYF; CDR3 DNA: TGTGCCACCAGTGAGAACGGTATCTACGAGCAGTACTTC
J gene: TRBJ2-1; clone size: once; D gene: TRBD1; V gene: TRBV18; CDR3 protein: CASSPRGQGFNNEQFF; CDR3 DNA: TGTGCCAGCTCACCACGGGGACAGGGGTTTAACAATGAGCAGTTCTTC
J gene: TRBJ1-1; clone size: -; D gene: -; V gene: TRBV5-1; CDR3 protein: CASRLEAGTTEAFF; CDR3 DNA: TGCGCCAGCCGGCTCGAGGCAGGGACCACTGAAGCTTTCTTT
J gene: TRBJ2-2; clone size: -; D gene: TRBD2; V gene: TRBV5-1; CDR3 protein: CASSLAGGITGELFF; CDR3 DNA: TGCGCCAGCAGCTTAGCGGGGGGAATCACCGGGGAGCTGTTTTTT
J gene: TRBJ2-3; clone size: -; D gene: -; V gene: TRBV28; CDR3 protein: CASIGRPTDTQYF; CDR3 DNA: TGTGCCAGCATTGGGCGGCCCACAGATACGCAGTATTTT
J gene: TRBJ2-3; clone size: -; D gene: -; V gene: TRBV7-6; CDR3 protein: CASSPLLSADTQYF; CDR3 DNA: TGTGCCAGCAGCCCCCTCTTGAGCGCAGATACGCAGTATTTT
J gene: TRBJ1-4; clone size: -; D gene: -; V gene: TRBV7-9; CDR3 protein: CASSSLGVGVEKLFF; CDR3 DNA: TGTGCCAGCAGCTCGCTGGGAGTAGGTGTTGAAAAACTGTTTTTT
J gene: TRBJ1-3; clone size: few; D gene: TRBD1; V gene: TRBV3-1/TRBV3-2; CDR3 protein: CASSRGTGGSGNTIYF; CDR3 DNA: TGTGCCAGCAGCCGGGGGACAGGCGGCTCTGGAAACACCATATATTTT
J gene: TRBJ2-1; clone size: -; D gene: -; V gene: TRBV27; CDR3 protein: CASSFRGGYNEQFF; CDR3 DNA: TGTGCCAGCAGTTTTAGAGGAGGTTACAATGAGCAGTTCTTC
J gene: TRBJ1-5; clone size: once; D gene: -; V gene: TRBV9; CDR3 protein: CASSVEGGPQHF; CDR3 DNA: TGTGCCAGCAGCGTAGAGGGGGGGCCCCAGCATTTT
J gene: TRBJ2-3; clone size: -; D gene: -; V gene: TRBV4-2; CDR3 protein: CASSQHSGWRTDTQYF; CDR3 DNA: TGTGCCAGCAGCCAACACAGCGGCTGGCGCACAGATACGCAGTATTTT
J gene: TRBJ2-7; clone size: -; D gene: -; V gene: TRBV11-1; CDR3 protein: CASSAIGGNSYEQYF; CDR3 DNA: TGTGCCAGCAGCGCCATCGGCGGGAACTCCTACGAGCAGTACTTC
J gene: TRBJ2-2; clone size: -; D gene: -; V gene: TRBV19; CDR3 protein: CASSRIGISGTGELFF; CDR3 DNA: TGTGCCAGTAGTCGGATAGGGATATCGGGCACCGGGGAGCTGTTTTTT
J gene: TRBJ2-6; clone size: -; D gene: TRBD1; V gene: TRBV18; CDR3 protein: CASSPKTGASSGANVLTF; CDR3 DNA: TGTGCCAGCTCACCAAAGACAGGGGCCTCCTCTGGGGCCAACGTCCTGACTTTC
J gene: TRBJ1-5; clone size: -; D gene: -; V gene: TRBV5-5; CDR3 protein: CASSLVVFNQPQHF; CDR3 DNA: TGTGCCAGCAGCTTGGTAGTTTTCAATCAGCCCCAGCATTTT
J gene: TRBJ1-5; clone size: -; D gene: -; V gene: TRBV24-1; CDR3 protein: CATSNTRNNQPQHF; CDR3 DNA: TGTGCCACCAGTAATACCCGAAACAATCAGCCCCAGCATTTT
J gene: TRBJ1-1; clone size: few; D gene: -; V gene: TRBV19; CDR3 protein: CASSTQGGLGTEAFF; CDR3 DNA: TGTGCCAGTAGTACTCAGGGAGGGTTGGGCACTGAAGCTTTCTTT
J gene: TRBJ2-1; clone size: -; D gene: -; V gene: TRBV11-2; CDR3 protein: CASSLGAGAYNEQFF; CDR3 DNA: TGTGCCAGCAGCTTAGGGGCAGGCGCCTACAATGAGCAGTTCTTC
J gene: TRBJ2-1; clone size: -; D gene: -; V gene: TRBV11-3; CDR3 protein: CASSLSLNSDEQFF; CDR3 DNA: TGTGCCAGCAGCTTATCACTTAACTCCGATGAGCAGTTCTTC
J gene: TRBJ2-7; clone size: -; D gene: -; V gene: TRBV15; CDR3 protein: CATSSIQGPYEQYF; CDR3 DNA: TGTGCCACCAGCAGTATACAGGGCCCCTACGAGCAGTACTTC
J gene: TRBJ1-3; clone size: -; D gene: -; V gene: TRBV9; CDR3 protein: CASSVRDRSSGNTIYF; CDR3 DNA: TGTGCCAGCAGCGTGCGTGACAGGTCCTCTGGAAACACCATATATTTT
J gene: TRBJ2-1; clone size: -; D gene: TRBD2; V gene: TRBV11-2; CDR3 protein: CASSSRTSGGDNEQFF; CDR3 DNA: TGTGCCAGCAGCTCCCGGACTAGCGGGGGGGACAATGAGCAGTTCTTC
J gene: TRBJ2-3; clone size: few; D gene: -; V gene: TRBV27; CDR3 protein: CASSIVGDTQYF; CDR3 DNA: TGTGCCAGCAGCATCGTTGGGGATACGCAGTATTTT
J gene: TRBJ2-3; clone size: -; D gene: TRBD2; V gene: TRBV27; CDR3 protein: CASSLRYRAGGITDTQYF; CDR3 DNA: TGTGCCAGCAGTTTAAGGTATAGAGCGGGGGGTATCACAGATACGCAGTATTTT
J gene: TRBJ2-1; clone size: few; D gene: -; V gene: TRBV18; CDR3 protein: CASSPQGQSYNEQFF; CDR3 DNA: TGTGCCAGCTCACCACAGGGTCAGTCATACAATGAGCAGTTCTTC
J gene: TRBJ2-2; clone size: -; D gene: -; V gene: TRBV6-4; CDR3 protein: CASRGDGFTGELFF; CDR3 DNA: TGTGCCAGCAGAGGGGACGGGTTCACCGGGGAGCTGTTTTTT
J gene: TRBJ2-1; clone size: -; D gene: -; V gene: TRBV27; CDR3 protein: CASSWSGVGDEQFF; CDR3 DNA: TGTGCCAGCAGTTGGTCCGGGGTAGGGGATGAGCAGTTCTTC